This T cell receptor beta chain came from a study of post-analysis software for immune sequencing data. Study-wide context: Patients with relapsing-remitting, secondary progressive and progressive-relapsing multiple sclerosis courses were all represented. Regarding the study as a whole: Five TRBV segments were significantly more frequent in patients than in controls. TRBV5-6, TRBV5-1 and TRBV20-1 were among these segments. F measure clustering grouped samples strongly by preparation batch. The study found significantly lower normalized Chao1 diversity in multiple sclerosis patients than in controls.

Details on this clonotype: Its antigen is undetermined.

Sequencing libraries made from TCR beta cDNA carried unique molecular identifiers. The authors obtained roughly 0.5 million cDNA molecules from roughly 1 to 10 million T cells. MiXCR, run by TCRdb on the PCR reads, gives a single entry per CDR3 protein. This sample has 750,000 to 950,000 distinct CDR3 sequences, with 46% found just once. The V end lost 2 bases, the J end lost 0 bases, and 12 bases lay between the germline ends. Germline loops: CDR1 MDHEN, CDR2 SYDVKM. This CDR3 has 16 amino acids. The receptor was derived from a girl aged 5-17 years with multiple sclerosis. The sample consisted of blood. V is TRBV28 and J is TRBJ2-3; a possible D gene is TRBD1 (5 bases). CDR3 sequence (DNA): TGTGCCAGCAGTTTAGCTAGAAGGGGAAGCACAGATACGCAGTATTTT. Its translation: CASSLARRGSTDTQYF.